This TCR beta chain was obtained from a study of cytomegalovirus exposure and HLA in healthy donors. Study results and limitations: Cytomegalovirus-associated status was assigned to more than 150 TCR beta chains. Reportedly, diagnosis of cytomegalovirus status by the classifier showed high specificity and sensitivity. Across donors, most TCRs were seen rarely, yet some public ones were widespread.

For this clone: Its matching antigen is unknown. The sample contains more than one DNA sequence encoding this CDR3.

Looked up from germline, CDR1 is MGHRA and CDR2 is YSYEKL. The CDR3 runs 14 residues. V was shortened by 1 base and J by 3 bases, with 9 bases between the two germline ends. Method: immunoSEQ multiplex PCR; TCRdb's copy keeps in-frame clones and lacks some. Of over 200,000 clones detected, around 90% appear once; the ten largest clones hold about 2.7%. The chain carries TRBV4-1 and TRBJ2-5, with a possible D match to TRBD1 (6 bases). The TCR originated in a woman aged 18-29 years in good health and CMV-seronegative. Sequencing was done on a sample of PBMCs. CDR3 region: CASSQVAGEETQYF. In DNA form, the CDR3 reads TGCGCCAGCAGCCAAGTGGCAGGGGAAGAGACCCAGTACTTC.